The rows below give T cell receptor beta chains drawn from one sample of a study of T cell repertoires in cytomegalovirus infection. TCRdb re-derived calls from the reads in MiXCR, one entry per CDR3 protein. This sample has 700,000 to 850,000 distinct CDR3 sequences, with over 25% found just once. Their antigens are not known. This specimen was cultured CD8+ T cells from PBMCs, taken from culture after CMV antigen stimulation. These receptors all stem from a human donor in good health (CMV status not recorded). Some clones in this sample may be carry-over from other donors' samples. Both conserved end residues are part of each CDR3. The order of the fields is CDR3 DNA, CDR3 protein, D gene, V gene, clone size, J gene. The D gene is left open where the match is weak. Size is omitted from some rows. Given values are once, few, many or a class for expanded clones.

DNA: TGTGCCAGCAGCTTACTGGTGTCTGGCACAGATACGCAGTATTTT; CDR3: CASSLLVSGTDTQYF; D: .; V: TRBV7-2; size: .; J: TRBJ2-3
DNA: TGTGCCAGCAGTTCCGGCAGGGGTAATGAAAAACTGTTTTTT; CDR3: CASSSGRGNEKLFF; D: .; V: TRBV6-4; size: few; J: TRBJ1-4
DNA: TGTGCCAGCAGCTTAGTGTCAGGGTTTTCTGGAAACACCATATATTTT; CDR3: CASSLVSGFSGNTIYF; D: .; V: TRBV7-2; size: many; J: TRBJ1-3
DNA: TGTGCCAGCAGCTTATTGCCAGGGGGAGAGACCCAGTACTTC; CDR3: CASSLLPGGETQYF; D: TRBD1; V: TRBV7-9; size: .; J: TRBJ2-5
DNA: TGTGCCAGCAGCCATTGGGAGGGGGGGGCCTACGAGCAGTACTTC; CDR3: CASSHWEGGAYEQYF; D: .; V: TRBV7-9; size: .; J: TRBJ2-7
DNA: TGTGCCAGCAGCCCCGTTATAGCGAACACTGAAGCTTTCTTT; CDR3: CASSPVIANTEAFF; D: .; V: TRBV7-9; size: .; J: TRBJ1-1
DNA: TGTGCCAGCAGCTTAGTTCAGGTCCGAGTAAACACTGAAGCTTTCTTT; CDR3: CASSLVQVRVNTEAFF; D: .; V: TRBV7-9; size: few; J: TRBJ1-1
DNA: TGTGCCAGCAGTTATGGGACAGGCATGAACACTGAAGCTTTCTTT; CDR3: CASSYGTGMNTEAFF; D: TRBD1; V: TRBV6-5; size: few; J: TRBJ1-1
DNA: TGTGCCAGCAGTTCGGCTTGGGGGGTGAACTATGGCTACACCTTC; CDR3: CASSSAWGVNYGYTF; D: .; V: TRBV27; size: .; J: TRBJ1-2
DNA: TGTGCCAGCAGCTTAGTGGTTTCTGGGTTAGCTTCAAGGTATAATTCACCCCTCCACTTT; CDR3: CASSLVVSGLASRYNSPLHF; D: .; V: TRBV7-2; size: many; J: TRBJ1-6
DNA: TGTGCCACAGCTAACTACAATGAGCAGTTCTTC; CDR3: CATANYNEQFF; D: .; V: TRBV6-1; size: many; J: TRBJ2-1
DNA: TGTGCCAGCAGTGCCGGCAACACCGGGGAGCTGTTTTTT; CDR3: CASSAGNTGELFF; D: .; V: TRBV12-3/TRBV12-4; size: .; J: TRBJ2-2
DNA: TGTGCCAGCAGTTTACCCGGGGAAGCGTGGCCCTACAATGAGCAGTTCTTC; CDR3: CASSLPGEAWPYNEQFF; D: .; V: TRBV28; size: .; J: TRBJ2-1
DNA: TGTGCCAGCAGCTTCCCCCTGAACACTGAAGCTTTCTTT; CDR3: CASSFPLNTEAFF; D: .; V: TRBV5-6; size: .; J: TRBJ1-1
DNA: TGCAGCGTTGTGGGAGGGGTAGAGACTGAAGCTTTCTTT; CDR3: CSVVGGVETEAFF; D: .; V: TRBV29-1; size: once; J: TRBJ1-1
DNA: TGTGCCAGCAATAGGGGTAGCTCCTACAATGAGCAGTTCTTC; CDR3: CASNRGSSYNEQFF; D: .; V: TRBV6-1; size: .; J: TRBJ2-1
DNA: TGTGCCAGCAGCTTAGTGGTGGGCTATGGCTACACCTTC; CDR3: CASSLVVGYGYTF; D: .; V: TRBV7-9; size: .; J: TRBJ1-2
DNA: TGTGCCAGCAGCGTAGGTGGGGATAGCAATCAGCCCCAGCATTTT; CDR3: CASSVGGDSNQPQHF; D: .; V: TRBV9; size: .; J: TRBJ1-5
DNA: TGTGCCAGCAATCTTTATCAGGGACCGAGCACAGATACGCAGTATTTT; CDR3: CASNLYQGPSTDTQYF; D: .; V: TRBV6-2/TRBV6-3; size: .; J: TRBJ2-3
DNA: TGTGCCAGCAGTGATGGGTCAGGGGGCCTCTATGGCTACACCTTC; CDR3: CASSDGSGGLYGYTF; D: TRBD1; V: TRBV2; size: few; J: TRBJ1-2
DNA: TGCGCCAGCAGCCAAGAGGACTACGAGACCCAGTACTTC; CDR3: CASSQEDYETQYF; D: .; V: TRBV4-1; size: many; J: TRBJ2-5
DNA: TGTGCCAGCTGGGACAGGCCCACTGAAACTTTCTTT; CDR3: CASWDRPTETFF; D: TRBD1; V: TRBV6-5; size: .; J: TRBJ1-1
DNA: TGCAGTGCTAGTAATTCCGGGGGGGCCTTAGATACGCAGTATTTT; CDR3: CSASNSGGALDTQYF; D: TRBD2; V: TRBV20-1; size: .; J: TRBJ2-3